This TCR beta chain was sequenced for a study of blood T cell repertoires in COVID-19. This CDR3 spans 16 amino acids. V lost 4 bases, J lost 0 bases, and 10 bases lay in between. Germline-derived CDR1 and CDR2 are SGHNT and YENEEA. Assay: immunoSEQ multiplex PCR; the TCRdb copy retains only in-frame clones and omits some. This table holds 200,000 or so clones, about four fifths found once. The clonotype was recovered from a man in his forties who had recovered from COVID-19. Sequencing was carried out using PBMCs or T cells enriched from blood (not recorded which). The V gene is TRBV11-3, the J gene TRBJ2-6; tentatively, D is TRBD1 (6 bases). The CDR3 DNA sequence: TGTGCCAGCAGCTCGACAGGCCCCTCTGGGGCCAACGTCCTGACTTTC. Translated: CASSSTGPSGANVLTF.